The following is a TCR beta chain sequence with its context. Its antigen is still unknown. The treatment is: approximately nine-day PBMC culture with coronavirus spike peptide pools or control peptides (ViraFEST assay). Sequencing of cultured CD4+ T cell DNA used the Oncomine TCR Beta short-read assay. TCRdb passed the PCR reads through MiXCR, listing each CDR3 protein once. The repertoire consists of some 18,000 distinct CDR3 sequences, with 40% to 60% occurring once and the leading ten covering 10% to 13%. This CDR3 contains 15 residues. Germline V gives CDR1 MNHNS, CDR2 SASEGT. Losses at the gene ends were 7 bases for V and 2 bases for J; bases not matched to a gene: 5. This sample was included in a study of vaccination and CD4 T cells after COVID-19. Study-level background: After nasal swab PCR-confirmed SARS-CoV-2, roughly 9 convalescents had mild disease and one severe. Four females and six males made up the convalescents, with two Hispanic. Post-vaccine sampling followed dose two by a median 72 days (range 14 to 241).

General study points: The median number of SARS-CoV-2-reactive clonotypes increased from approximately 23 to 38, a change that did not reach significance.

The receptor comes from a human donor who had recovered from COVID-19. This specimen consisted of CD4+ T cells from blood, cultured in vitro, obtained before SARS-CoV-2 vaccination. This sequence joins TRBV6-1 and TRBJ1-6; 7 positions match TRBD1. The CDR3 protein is CASTSTGTYNSPLHF. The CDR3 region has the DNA TGTGCCAGCACCTCGACAGGGACCTATAATTCACCCCTCCACTTT.